The clone carrying this TCR beta chain was detected only a few times. This sample stems from a study of cytomegalovirus exposure and HLA in healthy donors. Profiling relied on immunoSEQ multiplex PCR, and the TCRdb table lists in-frame clones only, not all of them. The table has 130,000 to 150,000 clones, 87% seen once. The V and J ends lost 0 bases and 6 bases respectively, with 12 bases between them. CDR1 SEHNR and CDR2 FQNEAQ come from the germline V gene (reference sequence). This CDR3 comprises 14 residues. The chain couples TRBV7-9 to TRBJ2-7; maybe TRBD2 (6 bases). Sequencing input: PBMCs. The receptor comes from a man aged 18-30 years in good health and CMV-seropositive. This CDR3 reads CASSLAGTAGEQYF. CDR3 coding DNA: TGTGCCAGCAGCTTAGCGGGGACTGCCGGCGAGCAGTACTTC. Filled out from reference TRBV7-9 and TRBJ2-7, the complete variable domain reads DTGVSQNPRHKITKRGQNVTFRCDPISEHNRLYWYRQTLGQGPEFLTYFQNEAQLEKSRLLSDRFSAERPKGSFSTLEIQRTEQGDSAMYLCASSLAGTAGEQYFGPGTRLTVT.